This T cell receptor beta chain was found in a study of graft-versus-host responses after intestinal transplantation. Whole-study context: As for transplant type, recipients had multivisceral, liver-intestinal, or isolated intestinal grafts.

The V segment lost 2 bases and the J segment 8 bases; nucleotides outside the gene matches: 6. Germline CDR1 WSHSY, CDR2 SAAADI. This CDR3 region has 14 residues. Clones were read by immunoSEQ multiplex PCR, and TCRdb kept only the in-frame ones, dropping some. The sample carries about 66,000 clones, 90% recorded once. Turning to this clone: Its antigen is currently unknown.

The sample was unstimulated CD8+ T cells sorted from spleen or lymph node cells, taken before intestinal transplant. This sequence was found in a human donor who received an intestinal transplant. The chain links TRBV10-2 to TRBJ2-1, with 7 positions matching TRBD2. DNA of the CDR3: TGCGCCAGCAGTGAGGGACTAGTGCGATATGAGCAGTTCTTC. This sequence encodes CASSEGLVRYEQFF.